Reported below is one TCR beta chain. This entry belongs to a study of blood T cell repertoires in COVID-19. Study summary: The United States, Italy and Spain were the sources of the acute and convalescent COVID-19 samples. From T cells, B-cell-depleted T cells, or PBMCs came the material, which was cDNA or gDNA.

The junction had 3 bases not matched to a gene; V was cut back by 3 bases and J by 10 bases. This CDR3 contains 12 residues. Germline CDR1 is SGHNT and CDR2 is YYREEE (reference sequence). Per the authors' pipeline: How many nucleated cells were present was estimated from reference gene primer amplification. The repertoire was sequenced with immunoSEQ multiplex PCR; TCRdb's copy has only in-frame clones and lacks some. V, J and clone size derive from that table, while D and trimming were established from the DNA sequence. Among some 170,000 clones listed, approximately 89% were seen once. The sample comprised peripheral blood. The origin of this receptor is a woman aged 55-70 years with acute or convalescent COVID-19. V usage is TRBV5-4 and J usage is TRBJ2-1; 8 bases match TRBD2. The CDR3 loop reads CASSYPSGEQFF. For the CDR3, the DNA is TGTGCCAGCAGCTATCCTAGCGGGGAGCAGTTCTTC.